The rows below give T cell receptor beta chains drawn from one sample of a study of cytomegalovirus exposure and HLA in healthy donors. Here immunoSEQ multiplex PCR was the method, and the copy in TCRdb shows in-frame clones only, minus some. This repertoire shows 200,000 to 250,000 clones, 60% to 85% found once; its top ten account for about 16%. Sequenced material: PBMCs. Receptors originate from a man aged 40-50 years in good health and CMV-seronegative. Each CDR3 is given without its conserved first and last residue.

TRBV2,ASSPRQISTSGRVTGELF
TRBV27,ASLTSGSNVGELF
TRBV5-1,ASSFQGGPYEQY
TRBV2,ASRQGGNEKLF
TRBV14,ASSSSTSDTQY
TRBV5-1,ASRKTGTSSYNSPLH
TRBV2,ASSSNYEQY
TRBV9,ASSVDKRSGSTDTQY
TRBV14,ASSQRNSVGTEAF
TRBV6-1,ASSEEAWDSYEQY
TRBV10-3,AIRSGSGSGELF